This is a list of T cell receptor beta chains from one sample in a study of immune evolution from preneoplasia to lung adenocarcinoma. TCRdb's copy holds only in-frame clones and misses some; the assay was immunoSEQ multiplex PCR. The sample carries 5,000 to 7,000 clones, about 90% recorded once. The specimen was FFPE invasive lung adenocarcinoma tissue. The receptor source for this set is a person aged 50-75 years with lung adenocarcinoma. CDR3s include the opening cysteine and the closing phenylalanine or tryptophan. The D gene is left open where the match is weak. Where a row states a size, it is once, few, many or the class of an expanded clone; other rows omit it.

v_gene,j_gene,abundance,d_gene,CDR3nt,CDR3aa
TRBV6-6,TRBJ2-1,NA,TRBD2,TGTGCCAGCAGCCGCGGACTAGCGGGACTGCACAATGAGCAGTTCTTC,CASSRGLAGLHNEQFF
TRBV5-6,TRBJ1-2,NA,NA,TGTGCCAGCAGCTTGGGCCATGGCTACACCTTC,CASSLGHGYTF
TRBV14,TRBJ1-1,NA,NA,TGTGCCAGCAGCCTACTACTAGGAACGAACACTGAAGCTTTCTTT,CASSLLLGTNTEAFF
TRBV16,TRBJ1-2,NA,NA,TGTGCCAGCAGTAGGGACAAGCAATCCTATGGCTACACCTTC,CASSRDKQSYGYTF
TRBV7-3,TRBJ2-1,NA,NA,TGTGCCAGCAGCTTAGAGGGCATCAATGAGCAGTTCTTC,CASSLEGINEQFF
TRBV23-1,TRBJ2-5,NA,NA,TGCGCCAGCAGTGGGATACCGGGACATCGGGGGAACCAGTACTTC,CASSGIPGHRGNQYF
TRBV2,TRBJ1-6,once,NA,TGTGCCAGCAGGGATGGGTCGCAAAGTAATTCACCCCTCCACTTT,CASRDGSQSNSPLHF
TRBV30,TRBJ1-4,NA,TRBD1,TGTGCCTGGAGACAGGGGGCATGGGATGAAAAACTGTTTTTT,CAWRQGAWDEKLFF
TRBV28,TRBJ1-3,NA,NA,TGTGCCAGCAGTTTCGGCCAGGGAAACACCATATATTTT,CASSFGQGNTIYF
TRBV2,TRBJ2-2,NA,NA,TGTGCCAGCAGTGAAAATATCTCCGGGGAGCTGTTTTTT,CASSENISGELFF